The present TCR beta chain was sequenced within a study of CD4+ T cells in melanoma. Generated by immunoSEQ multiplex PCR, the TCRdb table keeps only in-frame clones and is missing some. The sample lists roughly 120,000 clones, around 93% seen once, with about 3.3% in the top ten. There are 17 residues in the CDR3. CDR1 is LNHDA and CDR2 is SQIVND in the germline V gene (reference sequence). V was cut by 4 bases and J by 2 bases, with 21 bases left in between. This receptor was identified in a human donor with melanoma. Sequencing input: peripheral blood. The chain uses TRBV19 and TRBJ2-7; D might be TRBD1 (5 bases). The CDR3 here is CASSTGSGARVPYEQYF. The CDR3 DNA is TGTGCCAGTAGTACCGGTTCTGGGGCTAGAGTCCCCTACGAGCAGTACTTC.